The T cell receptor (beta chain) described here comes from a study of blood T cell repertoires in COVID-19. Study background: Collection of acute and convalescent COVID-19 samples took place in the United States, Italy and Spain. T cells, B-cell-depleted T cells, or PBMCs supplied cDNA or gDNA.

This CDR3 has 14 amino acids. Trimming took 7 bases from V and 4 from J; bases not matched to a gene: 5. Germline V gives CDR1 LNHDA, CDR2 SQIVND (reference sequence). Authors' data handling: Researchers report that nucleated cell counts were estimated from reference gene primer amplification. Some clones are missing from TCRdb's copy, which holds only in-frame ones; the method was immunoSEQ multiplex PCR. The V and J calls and clone size are taken from that table; D and trimming were inferred from the DNA. The data show hundreds of thousands of clones, approximately 86% seen once. The sequencing sample was made of peripheral blood. This clonotype originated in a man between 65 and 79 years old with acute or convalescent COVID-19. V is TRBV19 and J is TRBJ2-2, with TRBD1 matching over 8 bases. This CDR3 reads CASKGTGITGELFF. The CDR3 bases are TGTGCCAGTAAAGGGACAGGTATCACCGGGGAGCTGTTTTTT. The whole variable domain, filled in from reference TRBV19 and TRBJ2-2, reads DGGITQSPKYLFRKEGQNVTLSCEQNLNHDAMYWYRQDPGQGLRLIYYSQIVNDFQKGDIAEGYSVSREKKESFPLTVTSAQKNPTAFYLCASKGTGITGELFFGEGSRLTVL.